The sequence of this T cell receptor (beta chain) was determined in a study of OX40 agonist ivuxolimab in advanced cancers. With regard to the full study: The costimulatory receptor OX40 (CD134) was targeted by ivuxolimab, a fully human IgG2 agonistic monoclonal antibody. Intravenous ivuxolimab was administered to patients every 2 weeks at six dose levels: 0.01, 0.1, 0.3, 1.5, 3 and 10 mg/kg. Of the roughly 54 dose-escalation patients, hepatocellular carcinoma was present in about 20, melanoma in approximately 15, renal cell carcinoma in 9 and head and neck cancer in 9. The dose-escalation cohort was about 83% male with a mean age of approximately 60 years, ranging from about 20 to 85. Prior anti-PD-1, anti-PD-L1 or anti-CTLA-4 therapy was permitted, and checkpoint inhibitors had been received by roughly two fifths of dose-escalation patients. Partial responses occurred in three dose-escalation patients, of whom one had hepatocellular carcinoma and two had cutaneous melanoma. The purpose of peripheral TCRbeta sequencing was to test whether ivuxolimab changed TCR sequence diversity and led to clonal T-cell expansion. The paper covers the monotherapy dose-escalation part of the phase I ivuxolimab trial, which included N of about 50 patients. Points the paper makes about the study in general: Low levels of normalized T-cell clonal expansion were also shown by some nonresponding patients. At doses of 0.1 to 3.0 mg/kg, clonal expansion of both CD4+ and CD8+ T cells in blood was seen between baseline and week 6. After ivuxolimab, expanded clones were on average more numerous among CD8+ T cells than among CD4+ T cells. Antigen specificity was not determined for the clonally expanded peripheral T cells. Partial responders in the 0.1-3.0 mg/kg groups had among the lowest normalized peripheral clonal expansion, especially among CD8+ T cells.

The CDR3, cysteine through phenylalanine, is 15 amino acids long. Only the CDR3 part of the read is kept: 45 bases, read in frame from the first base. V and J lose 3 bases and 2 bases, and a span of 12 bases separates them. CDR1 and CDR2 are drawn from the germline V gene: ENHRY, SYGVKD. Genomic DNA was extracted from sorted cells for sequencing of the TCRbeta CDR3 region. TCRbeta CDR3 regions were sequenced using the immunoSEQ Assay. Imported from immuneACCESS, the table was reduced by TCRdb to in-frame sequences with V and J called. These copies leave out some clones; in studies compared against another copy, an unresolved V gene accounts for under half, and the cause of the remainder is not known. This sample is represented by around 50,000 clones; about 88% of them were singletons. The leading ten clones occupy about 0.64% of the sample. This clone was detected only once. Its binding antigen is unknown. Base quality data are lacking; no much larger clone is found one base away.

Patients with autoimmune disease history or receiving systemic immunosuppression were excluded from the trial. In every dose cohort, peripheral blood was drawn for TCR sequencing at baseline, cycle 4 day 1, and cycle 7 day 1. The samples were drawn from a first-in-human, open-label, multicenter phase I dose-escalation trial of ivuxolimab. Adults with locally advanced or metastatic melanoma, renal cell, hepatocellular, or head and neck squamous cell carcinoma were enrolled in the trial. Before TCR sequencing, CD4+ T cells and CD8+ T cells from peripheral blood were sorted into separate populations. The rearrangement joined TRBV10-3 to TRBJ2-3; 6 matching bases give a weak D call of TRBD2. The starting material was CD4+ or CD8+ T cells sorted from blood, obtained in a trial of the OX40 agonist ivuxolimab. The clonotype comes from an adult with an advanced solid tumor such as melanoma, head and neck, liver or kidney cancer. The DNA reads as follows: TGTGCCATCAGTGATCTTGCGGGGTCCACAGATACGCAGTATTTT. The resulting protein is CAISDLAGSTDTQYF.